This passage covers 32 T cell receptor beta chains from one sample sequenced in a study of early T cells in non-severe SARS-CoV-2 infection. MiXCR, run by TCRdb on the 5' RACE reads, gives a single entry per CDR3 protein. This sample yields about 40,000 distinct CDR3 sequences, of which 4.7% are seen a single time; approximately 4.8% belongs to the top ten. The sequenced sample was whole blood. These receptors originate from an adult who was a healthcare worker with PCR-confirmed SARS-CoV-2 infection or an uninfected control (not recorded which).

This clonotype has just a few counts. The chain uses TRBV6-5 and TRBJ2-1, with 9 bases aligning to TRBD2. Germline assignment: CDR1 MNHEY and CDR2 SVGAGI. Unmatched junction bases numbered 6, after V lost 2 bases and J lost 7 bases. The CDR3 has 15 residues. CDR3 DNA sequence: TGTGCCAGCAGTTACGGGCGGGGGGGACGGAATGAGCAGTTCTTC. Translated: CASSYGRGGRNEQFF.

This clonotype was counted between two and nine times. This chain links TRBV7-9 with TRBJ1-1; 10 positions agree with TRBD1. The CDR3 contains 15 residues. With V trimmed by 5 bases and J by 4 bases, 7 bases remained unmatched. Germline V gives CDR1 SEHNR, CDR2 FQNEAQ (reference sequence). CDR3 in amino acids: CASSPDRDRGTEAFF. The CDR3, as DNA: TGTGCCAGCAGCCCAGACCGGGACAGGGGCACTGAAGCTTTCTTT.

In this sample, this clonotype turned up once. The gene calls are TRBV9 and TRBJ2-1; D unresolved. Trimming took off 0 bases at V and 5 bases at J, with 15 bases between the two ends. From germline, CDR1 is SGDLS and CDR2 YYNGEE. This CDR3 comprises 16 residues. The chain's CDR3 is CASSVAPGRIDNEQFF. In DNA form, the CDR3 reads TGTGCCAGCAGCGTAGCTCCCGGCAGGATCGACAATGAGCAGTTCTTC. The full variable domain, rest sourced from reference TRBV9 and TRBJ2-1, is DSGVTQTPKHLITATGQRVTLRCSPRSGDLSVYWYQQSLDQGLQFLIQYYNGEERAKGNILERFSAQQFPDLHSELNLSSLELGDSALYFCASSVAPGRIDNEQFFGPGTRLTVL.

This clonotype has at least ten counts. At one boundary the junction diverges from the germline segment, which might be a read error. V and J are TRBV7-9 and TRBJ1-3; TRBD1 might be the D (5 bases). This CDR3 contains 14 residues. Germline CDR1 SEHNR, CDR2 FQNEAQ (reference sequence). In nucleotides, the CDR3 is TGTGCCAGCAGCCTAGCAGGGTCTGGAAACACCATATATTTT. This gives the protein CASSLAGSGNTIYF.

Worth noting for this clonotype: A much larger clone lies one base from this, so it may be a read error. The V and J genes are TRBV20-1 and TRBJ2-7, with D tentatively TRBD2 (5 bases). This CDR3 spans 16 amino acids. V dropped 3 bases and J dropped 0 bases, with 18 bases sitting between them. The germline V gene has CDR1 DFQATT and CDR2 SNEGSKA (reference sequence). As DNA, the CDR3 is TGCAGTGCTAGCGGCTGGGGAGCGAGTAGCTCCTACGAGCAGTACTTC. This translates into CSASGWGASSSYEQYF.

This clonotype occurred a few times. The CDR3 bases are TGTGCCAGCAGTCCCTGGGTAGTGGGCACAGATACGCAGTATTTT. Its translation is CASSPWVVGTDTQYF. The chain uses TRBV6-2 or TRBV6-3 and TRBJ2-3; no reliable D call. Trimming took 5 bases from V and 1 from J, leaving 13 bases between them. The CDR3 runs 15 residues. Germline values: CDR1 MNHEY, CDR2 SVGEGT.

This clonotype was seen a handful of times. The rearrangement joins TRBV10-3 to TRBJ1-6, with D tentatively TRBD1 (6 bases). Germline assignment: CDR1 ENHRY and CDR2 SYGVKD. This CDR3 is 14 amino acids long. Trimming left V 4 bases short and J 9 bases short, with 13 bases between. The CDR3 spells CAISVGVGASPLHF. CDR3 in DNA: TGTGCCATCAGTGTCGGAGTGGGGGCTTCACCCCTCCACTTT.

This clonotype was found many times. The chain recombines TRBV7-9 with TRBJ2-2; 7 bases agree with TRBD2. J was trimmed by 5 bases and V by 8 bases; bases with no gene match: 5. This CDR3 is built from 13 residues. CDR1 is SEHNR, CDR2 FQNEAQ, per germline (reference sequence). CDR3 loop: CASRGSGTGELFF. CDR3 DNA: TGTGCCAGCCGGGGTAGCGGGACCGGGGAGCTGTTTTTT.

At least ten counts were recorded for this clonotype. Here the CDR3 reads CASSPLAGEADTQYF. The DNA for the CDR3 is TGTGCCAGCAGTCCTTTAGCGGGAGAAGCAGATACGCAGTATTTT. V usage is TRBV12-3 or TRBV12-4 and J usage is TRBJ2-3, with 9 bases lining up with TRBD2. Germline trimming cut 5 bases from V and 4 bases from J; bases unmatched to any gene: 7. The CDR3 runs to 15 residues.

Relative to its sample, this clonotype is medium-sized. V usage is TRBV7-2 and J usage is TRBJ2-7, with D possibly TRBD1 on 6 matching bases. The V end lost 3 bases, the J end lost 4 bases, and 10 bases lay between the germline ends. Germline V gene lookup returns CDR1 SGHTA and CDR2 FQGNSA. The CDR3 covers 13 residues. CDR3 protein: CASSFGGGYEQYF. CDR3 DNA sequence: TGTGCCAGCAGCTTTGGGGGCGGATACGAGCAGTACTTC.

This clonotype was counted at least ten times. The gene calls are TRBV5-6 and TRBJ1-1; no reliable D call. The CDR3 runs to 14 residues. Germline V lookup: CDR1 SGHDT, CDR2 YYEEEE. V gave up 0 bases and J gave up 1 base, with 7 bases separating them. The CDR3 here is CASSLVQRNTEAFF. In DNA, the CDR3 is TGTGCCAGCAGCTTGGTACAGAGGAACACTGAAGCTTTCTTT.

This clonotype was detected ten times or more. This chain's CDR3 is CASSLQGASGNQPQHF. The CDR3 nucleotides read TGTGCCAGCAGTTTACAGGGGGCTTCTGGTAATCAGCCCCAGCATTTT. The chain joins TRBV27 to TRBJ1-5; TRBD1 matches 8 bases. The germline CDR1 and CDR2 sequences are MNHEY and SMNVEV (reference sequence). The CDR3 has 16 residues. With V trimmed by 2 bases and J by 4 bases, 7 bases remained unmatched.

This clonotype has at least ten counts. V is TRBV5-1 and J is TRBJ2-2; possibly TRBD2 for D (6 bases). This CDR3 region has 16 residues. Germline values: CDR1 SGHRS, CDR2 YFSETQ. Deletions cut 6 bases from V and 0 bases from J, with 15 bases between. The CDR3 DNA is TGCGCCAGCACCCGTTCCGGGACTTCGAACACCGGGGAGCTGTTTTTT. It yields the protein CASTRSGTSNTGELFF.

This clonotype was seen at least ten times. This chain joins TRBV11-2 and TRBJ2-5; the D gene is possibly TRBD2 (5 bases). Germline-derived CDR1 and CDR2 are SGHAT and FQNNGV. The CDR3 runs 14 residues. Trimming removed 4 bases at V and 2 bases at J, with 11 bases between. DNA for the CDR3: TGTGCCAGCAGCTCCCAGCCGGGGCAAGAGACCCAGTACTTC. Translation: CASSSQPGQETQYF.

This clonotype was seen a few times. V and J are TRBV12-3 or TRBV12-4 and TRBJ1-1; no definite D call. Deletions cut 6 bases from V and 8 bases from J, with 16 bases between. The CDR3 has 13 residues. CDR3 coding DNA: TGTGCCAGCAGCCCCCTCGCGCCCAGGGAAGCTTTCTTT. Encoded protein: CASSPLAPREAFF.

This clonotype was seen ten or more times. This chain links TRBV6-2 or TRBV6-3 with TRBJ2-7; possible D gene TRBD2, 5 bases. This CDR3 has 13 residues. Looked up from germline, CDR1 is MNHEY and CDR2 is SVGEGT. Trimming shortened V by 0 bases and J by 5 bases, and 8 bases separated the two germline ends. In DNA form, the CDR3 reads TGTGCCAGCAGTTACTCTTCGGGAAACGAGCAGTACTTC. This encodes CASSYSSGNEQYF.

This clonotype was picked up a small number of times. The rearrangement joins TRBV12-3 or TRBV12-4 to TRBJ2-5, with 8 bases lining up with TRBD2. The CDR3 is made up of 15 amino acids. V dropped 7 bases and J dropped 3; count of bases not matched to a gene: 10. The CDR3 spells CASTTELAGKETQYF. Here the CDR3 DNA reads TGTGCCAGCACCACCGAGTTAGCGGGAAAAGAGACCCAGTACTTC.

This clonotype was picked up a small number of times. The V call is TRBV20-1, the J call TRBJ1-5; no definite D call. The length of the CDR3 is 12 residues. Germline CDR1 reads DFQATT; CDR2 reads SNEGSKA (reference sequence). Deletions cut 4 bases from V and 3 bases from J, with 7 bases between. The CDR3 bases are TGCAGTGCTACTACAACCAATCAGCCCCAGCATTTT. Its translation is CSATTTNQPQHF.

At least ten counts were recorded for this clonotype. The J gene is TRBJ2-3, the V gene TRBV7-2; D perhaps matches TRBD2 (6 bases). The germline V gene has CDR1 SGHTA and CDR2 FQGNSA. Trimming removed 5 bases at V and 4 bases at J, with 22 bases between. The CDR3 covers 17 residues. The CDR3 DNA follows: TGTGCCAGCAGCCCATACGGGGGACCGGGCATGCCAGATACGCAGTATTTT. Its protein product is CASSPYGGPGMPDTQYF.

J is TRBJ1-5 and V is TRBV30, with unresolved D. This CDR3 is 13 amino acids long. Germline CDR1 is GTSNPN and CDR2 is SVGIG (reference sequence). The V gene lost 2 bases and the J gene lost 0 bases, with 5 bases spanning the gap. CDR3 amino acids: CAWSYDSNQPQHF. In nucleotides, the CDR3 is TGTGCCTGGAGTTATGATAGCAATCAGCCCCAGCATTTT.

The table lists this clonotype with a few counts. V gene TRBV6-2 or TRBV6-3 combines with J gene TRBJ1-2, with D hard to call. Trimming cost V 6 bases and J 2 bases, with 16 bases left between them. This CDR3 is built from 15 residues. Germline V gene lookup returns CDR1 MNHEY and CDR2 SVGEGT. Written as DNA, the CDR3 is TGTGCCAGCAGCCAGAGAGTTACAGAAAACTATGGCTACACCTTC. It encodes CASSQRVTENYGYTF.

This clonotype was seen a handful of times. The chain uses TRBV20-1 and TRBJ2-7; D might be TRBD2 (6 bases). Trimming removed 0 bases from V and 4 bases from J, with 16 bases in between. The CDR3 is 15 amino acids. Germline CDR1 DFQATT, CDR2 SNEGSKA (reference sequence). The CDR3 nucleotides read TGCAGTGCTAGAGATCTTGGCGGGATAGGTTACGAGCAGTACTTC. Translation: CSARDLGGIGYEQYF.

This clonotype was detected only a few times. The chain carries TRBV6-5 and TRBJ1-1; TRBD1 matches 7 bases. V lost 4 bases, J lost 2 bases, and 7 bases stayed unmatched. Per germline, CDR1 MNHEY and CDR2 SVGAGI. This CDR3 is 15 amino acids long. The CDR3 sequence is CASSFRQGANTEAFF. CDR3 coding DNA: TGTGCCAGCAGTTTCCGACAGGGAGCAAACACTGAAGCTTTCTTT.

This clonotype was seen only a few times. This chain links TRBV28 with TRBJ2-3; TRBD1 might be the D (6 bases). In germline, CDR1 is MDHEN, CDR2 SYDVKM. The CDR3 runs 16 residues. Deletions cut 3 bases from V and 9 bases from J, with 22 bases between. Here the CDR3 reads CASSFSTDPVGGTQYF. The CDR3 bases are TGTGCCAGCAGTTTTTCGACGGATCCCGTTGGGGGCACGCAGTATTTT. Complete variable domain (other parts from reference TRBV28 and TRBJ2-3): DVKVTQSSRYLVKRTGEKVFLECVQDMDHENMFWYRQDPGLGLRLIYFSYDVKMKEKGDIPEGYSVSREKKERFSLILESASTNQTSMYLCASSFSTDPVGGTQYFGPGTRLTVL.

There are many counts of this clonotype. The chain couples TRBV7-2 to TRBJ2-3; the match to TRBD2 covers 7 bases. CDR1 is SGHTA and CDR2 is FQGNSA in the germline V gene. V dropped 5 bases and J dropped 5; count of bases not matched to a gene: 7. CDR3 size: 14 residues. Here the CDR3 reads CASSREARVDTQYF. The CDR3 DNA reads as TGTGCCAGCAGCCGGGAGGCCCGGGTAGATACGCAGTATTTT.

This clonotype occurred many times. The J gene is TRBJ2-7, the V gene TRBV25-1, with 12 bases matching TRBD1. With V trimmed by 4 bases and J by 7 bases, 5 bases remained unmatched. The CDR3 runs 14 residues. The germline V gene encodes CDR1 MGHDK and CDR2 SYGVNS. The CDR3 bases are TGTGCCAGCAGTGCGGGACAGGGGGCGCATGAGCAGTACTTC. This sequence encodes CASSAGQGAHEQYF.

The CDR3 region is CASGQSADTQYF. In DNA, the CDR3 is TGTGCCAGCGGACAGTCGGCAGATACGCAGTATTTT. The chain recombines TRBV2 with TRBJ2-3, with D possibly being TRBD1 (6 bases). The CDR3 contains 12 residues. Germline CDR1 is SNHLY and CDR2 is FYNNEI. V was pared by 8 bases and J by 4 bases, with 10 bases between. Using reference TRBV2 and TRBJ2-3 for the parts outside the CDR3, the full variable domain is EPEVTQTPSHQVTQMGQEVILRCVPISNHLYFYWYRQILGQKVEFLVSFYNNEISEKSEIFDDQFSVERPDGSNFTLKIRSTKLEDSAMYFCASGQSADTQYFGPGTRLTVL.

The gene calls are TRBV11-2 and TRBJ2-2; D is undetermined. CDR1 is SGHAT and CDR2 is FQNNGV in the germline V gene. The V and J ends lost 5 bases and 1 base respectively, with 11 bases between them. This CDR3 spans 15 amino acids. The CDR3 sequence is CASSGVILNTGELFF. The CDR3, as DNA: TGTGCCAGCAGCGGGGTCATACTGAACACCGGGGAGCTGTTTTTT.

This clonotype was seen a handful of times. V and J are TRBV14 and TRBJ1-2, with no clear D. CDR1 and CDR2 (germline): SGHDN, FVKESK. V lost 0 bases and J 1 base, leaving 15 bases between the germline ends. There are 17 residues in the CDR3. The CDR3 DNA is TGTGCCAGCAGCCAAGATTTTGCCACCACCCTTAACTATGGCTACACCTTC. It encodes CASSQDFATTLNYGYTF.

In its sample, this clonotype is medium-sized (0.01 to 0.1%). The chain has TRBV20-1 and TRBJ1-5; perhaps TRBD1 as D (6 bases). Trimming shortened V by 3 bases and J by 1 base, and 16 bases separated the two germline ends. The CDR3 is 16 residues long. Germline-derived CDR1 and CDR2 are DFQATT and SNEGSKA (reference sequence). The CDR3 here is CSARVRGRGSNQPQHF. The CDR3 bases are TGCAGTGCTAGGGTCCGGGGGCGAGGGAGCAATCAGCCCCAGCATTTT.

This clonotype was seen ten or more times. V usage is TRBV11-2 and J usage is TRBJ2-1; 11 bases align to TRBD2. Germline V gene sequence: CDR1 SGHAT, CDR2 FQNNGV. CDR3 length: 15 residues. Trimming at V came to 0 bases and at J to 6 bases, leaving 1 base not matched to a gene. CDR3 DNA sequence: TGTGCCAGCAGCTTAGATAGCGGGAGGGGCAATGAGCAGTTCTTC. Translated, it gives CASSLDSGRGNEQFF.

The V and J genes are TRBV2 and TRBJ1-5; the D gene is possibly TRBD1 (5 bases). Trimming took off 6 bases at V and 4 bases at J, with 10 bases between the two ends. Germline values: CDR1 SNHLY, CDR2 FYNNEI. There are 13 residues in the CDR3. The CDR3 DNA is TGTGCCAGCAGGGGGGGGTTAAATCAGCCCCAGCATTTT. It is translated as CASRGGLNQPQHF. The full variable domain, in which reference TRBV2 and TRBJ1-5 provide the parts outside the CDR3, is EPEVTQTPSHQVTQMGQEVILRCVPISNHLYFYWYRQILGQKVEFLVSFYNNEISEKSEIFDDQFSVERPDGSNFTLKIRSTKLEDSAMYFCASRGGLNQPQHFGDGTRLSIL.